Below, 17 T cell receptor beta chains from the same sample are listed, as sequenced in a study of PD-1 blockade in classical Hodgkin lymphoma. Profiled with immunoSEQ multiplex PCR; TCRdb holds only in-frame clones, not every one. The data hold about 3,000 clones, with roughly 80% observed a single time. Noted time point: newly diagnosed, previously untreated cHL patient sample. Thawed PBMCs were subjected to magnetic negative selection, which yielded isolated CD8+ T cells. The sample comprised CD8+ T cells from blood. These receptors all come from a human donor with classical Hodgkin lymphoma.

The chain couples TRBV5-5 to TRBJ2-1; 12 nucleotides line up with TRBD2. Germline assignment: CDR1 SGHKS and CDR2 YYEKEE (reference sequence). This CDR3 region has 17 residues. The V segment lost 0 bases and the J segment 9 bases; nucleotides outside the gene matches: 10. The CDR3 nucleotides are TGTGCCAGCAGCTTGGACCGACTAGCGGGAGACGGGGTTGAGCAGTTCTTC. Its protein is CASSLDRLAGDGVEQFF.

A remark on this clone: The limits of the CDR3 on the DNA are not certain, so only TCRdb's listed CDR3 is given. The chain has TRBV6-5 and TRBJ1-3. Inclusive of both ends, the CDR3 amounts to 14 amino acids. The germline gives CDR1 MNHEY, CDR2 SVGAGI. CDR3 in amino acids: CASSSSHAGNTIYF.

The V and J genes are TRBV4-3 and TRBJ2-2; D not resolved. CDR1 is LGHNA, CDR2 YSLEER, per germline. Trimming stripped 2 bases from V and 1 base from J, with 14 bases between. This CDR3 spans 17 amino acids. The CDR3 reads CASSQLLGYGNTGELFF. The CDR3 DNA reads TGCGCCAGCAGCCAACTACTGGGCTATGGGAACACCGGGGAGCTGTTTTTT.

This sequence joins TRBV5-6 and TRBJ1-5, with TRBD1 identical over 10 bases. The germline V gene has CDR1 SGHDT and CDR2 YYEEEE. V was clipped by 4 bases and J by 5 bases; unmatched bases: 6. This CDR3 comprises 15 residues. The CDR3 here is CASSPGTGVDQPQHF. The CDR3 region has the DNA TGTGCCAGCAGCCCCGGGACAGGGGTCGATCAGCCCCAGCATTTT.

The J gene is TRBJ2-2, the V gene TRBV23-1; 12 bases match TRBD2. TRBV23-1 falls under the ORF class, with uncertain function. J gave up 6 bases and V 6 bases, and 17 bases lay outside the gene matches. The CDR3 totals 19 residues. The CDR3: CASRQGLAGCDLPAGELFF. The CDR3 bases are TGCGCCAGCAGGCAAGGACTAGCGGGGTGTGACCTTCCCGCCGGGGAGCTGTTTTTT.

The CDR3 region has the DNA TGTGCCAGCAGCGCAGGGACCAGCGTCCCGGACACTGAAGCTTTCTTT. Its translation: CASSAGTSVPDTEAFF. This chain uses TRBV5-5 with TRBJ1-1; D possibly corresponds to TRBD1 (5 bases). The length of the CDR3 is 16 residues. Trimming stripped 4 bases from V and 3 bases from J, with 19 bases between. Per germline, CDR1 SGHKS and CDR2 YYEKEE (reference sequence).

The gene calls are TRBV15 and TRBJ1-2, with TRBD1 as a possible D gene (6 bases). The CDR3 has 16 amino acids. Between the trimmed V and J ends, which lost 0 bases and 2 bases, there was a span of 13 bases. Germline-derived CDR1 and CDR2 are LNHNV and YYDKDF (reference sequence). CDR3 coding DNA: TGTGCCACCAGCAGAGACCGCCTTCAGGGGAACTATGGCTACACCTTC. Translated, it gives CATSRDRLQGNYGYTF. Full variable domain (remainder filled in from reference TRBV15 and TRBJ1-2): DAMVIQNPRYQVTQFGKPVTLSCSQTLNHNVMYWYQQKSSQAPKLLFHYYDKDFNNEADTPDNFQSRRPNTSFCFLDIRSPGLGDTAMYLCATSRDRLQGNYGYTFGSGTRLTVV.

The chain combines TRBV5-6 with TRBJ2-7, with D perhaps matching TRBD1 or TRBD2 (6 bases each). Germline CDR1 is SGHDT and CDR2 is YYEEEE. The CDR3 length is 15 residues. V dropped 2 bases and J dropped 4 bases, with 16 bases sitting between them. CDR3 loop: CASSFGVRGPYEQYF. CDR3 coding DNA: TGTGCCAGCAGCTTCGGGGTCCGGGGGCCTTACGAGCAGTACTTC. Combining the CDR3 with reference TRBV5-6 and TRBJ2-7 gives the whole variable domain DAGVTQSPTHLIKTRGQQVTLRCSPKSGHDTVSWYQQALGQGPQFIFQYYEEEERQRGNFPDRFSGHQFPNYSSELNVNALLLGDSALYLCASSFGVRGPYEQYFGPGTRLTVT.

The V call is TRBV7-9, the J call TRBJ1-4; TRBD1 agrees at 8 bases. V lost 3 bases to trimming and J lost 8 bases; unmatched junction nucleotides: 8. Germline V gene sequence: CDR1 SEHNR, CDR2 FQNEAQ (reference sequence). CDR3 length: 15 amino acids. CDR3 amino acids: CASSFQGAEEEKLFF. The CDR3 nucleotides read TGTGCCAGCAGCTTTCAGGGGGCTGAGGAAGAAAAACTGTTTTTT.

This clone is labeled large. CDR3 loop: CASSLGEGIYGYTF. CDR3 sequence (DNA): TGTGCCAGCAGCTTAGGAGAAGGGATCTATGGCTACACCTTC. This chain uses TRBV5-8 with TRBJ1-2; D unresolved. CDR1 and CDR2 (germline): SGHTS, YDEGEE. CDR3 size: 14 residues. With 2 bases removed from V and 4 bases from J, the gap between germline ends came to 12 bases.

The chain has TRBV4-3 and TRBJ2-5; possibly TRBD1 for D (5 bases). CDR3 length equals 15 residues. Trimming removed 4 bases at V and 4 bases at J, with 16 bases between. Per germline, CDR1 LGHNA and CDR2 YSLEER. The chain's CDR3 is CASSPGAAPGETQYF. In DNA, the CDR3 is TGCGCCAGCAGCCCTGGGGCAGCGCCCGGAGAGACCCAGTACTTC.

The V and J genes are TRBV25-1 and TRBJ2-5; D may match TRBD1 or TRBD2 (6 bases each). Trimming left V 5 bases short and J 2 bases short, with 15 bases between. Germline V gene data show CDR1 as MGHDK and CDR2 as SYGVNS. This CDR3 comprises 15 residues. This chain's CDR3 is CASSFDRGRQETQYF. The CDR3 coding sequence is TGTGCCAGCAGTTTTGACCGGGGGCGACAAGAGACCCAGTACTTC.

The chain couples TRBV27 to TRBJ2-3; tentatively, D is TRBD1 or TRBD2 (5 bases each). CDR3 length: 15 amino acids. Looked up from germline, CDR1 is MNHEY and CDR2 is SMNVEV (reference sequence). Trimming removed 5 bases from V and 4 bases from J, with 16 bases in between. The CDR3 DNA reads TGTGCCAGCAGTCCGGGGACCGTACTACCAGATACGCAGTATTTT. Protein sequence: CASSPGTVLPDTQYF.

V gene TRBV7-2 combines with J gene TRBJ2-5; D may be TRBD1 or TRBD2 (5 bases each). Germline-derived CDR1 and CDR2 are SGHTA and FQGNSA. Trimming left V 4 bases short and J 1 base short, with 10 bases between. CDR3 length: 14 amino acids. CDR3 region: CASSSWGTQETQYF. The CDR3 region has the DNA TGTGCCAGCAGCTCCTGGGGGACCCAAGAGACCCAGTACTTC.

The genes are TRBV7-8 and TRBJ1-5; D gene uncertain. This CDR3 contains 17 residues. Germline V gene sequence: CDR1 SGHVS, CDR2 FQNEAQ. V lost 0 bases and J lost 0, with 12 bases in between. The CDR3 reads CASSLALGSYSNQPQHF. The CDR3 coding sequence is TGTGCCAGCAGCTTAGCTTTAGGGAGTTATAGCAATCAGCCCCAGCATTTT.

The chain employs TRBV28 and TRBJ1-1; perhaps TRBD1 as D (5 bases). The germline V gene has CDR1 MDHEN and CDR2 SYDVKM. V lost 2 bases, J lost 6 bases, and 10 bases lay in between. The CDR3 spans 13 residues. The CDR3 nucleotides read TGTGCCAGCAGTTTAGCGGGGCAGGCTGAAGCTTTCTTT. This gives the protein CASSLAGQAEAFF. Variable domain in full (rest from reference TRBV28 and TRBJ1-1): DVKVTQSSRYLVKRTGEKVFLECVQDMDHENMFWYRQDPGLGLRLIYFSYDVKMKEKGDIPEGYSVSREKKERFSLILESASTNQTSMYLCASSLAGQAEAFFGQGTRLTVV.

This chain connects TRBV4-1 to TRBJ2-3; 11 bases align to TRBD2. J gave up 2 bases and V 5 bases, and 3 bases lay outside the gene matches. The length of the CDR3 is 15 residues. From germline, CDR1 is MGHRA and CDR2 YSYEKL. This CDR3 is CASSVGLADTDTQYF. CDR3 in DNA: TGCGCCAGCAGCGTGGGACTAGCGGACACAGATACGCAGTATTTT.